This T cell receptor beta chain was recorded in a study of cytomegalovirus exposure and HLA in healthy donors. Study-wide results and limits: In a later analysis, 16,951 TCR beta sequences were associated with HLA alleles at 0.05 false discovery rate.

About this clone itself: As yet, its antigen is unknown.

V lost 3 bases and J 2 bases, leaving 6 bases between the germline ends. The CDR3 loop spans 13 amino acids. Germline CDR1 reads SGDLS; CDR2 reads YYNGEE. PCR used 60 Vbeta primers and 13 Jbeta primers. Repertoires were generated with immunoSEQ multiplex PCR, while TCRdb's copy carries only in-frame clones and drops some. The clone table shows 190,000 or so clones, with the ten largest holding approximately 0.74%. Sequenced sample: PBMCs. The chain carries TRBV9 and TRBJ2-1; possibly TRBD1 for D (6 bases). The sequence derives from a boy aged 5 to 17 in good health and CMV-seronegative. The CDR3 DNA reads TGTGCCAGCAGCGAGGGGGCCTACAATGAGCAGTTCTTC. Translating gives CASSEGAYNEQFF.